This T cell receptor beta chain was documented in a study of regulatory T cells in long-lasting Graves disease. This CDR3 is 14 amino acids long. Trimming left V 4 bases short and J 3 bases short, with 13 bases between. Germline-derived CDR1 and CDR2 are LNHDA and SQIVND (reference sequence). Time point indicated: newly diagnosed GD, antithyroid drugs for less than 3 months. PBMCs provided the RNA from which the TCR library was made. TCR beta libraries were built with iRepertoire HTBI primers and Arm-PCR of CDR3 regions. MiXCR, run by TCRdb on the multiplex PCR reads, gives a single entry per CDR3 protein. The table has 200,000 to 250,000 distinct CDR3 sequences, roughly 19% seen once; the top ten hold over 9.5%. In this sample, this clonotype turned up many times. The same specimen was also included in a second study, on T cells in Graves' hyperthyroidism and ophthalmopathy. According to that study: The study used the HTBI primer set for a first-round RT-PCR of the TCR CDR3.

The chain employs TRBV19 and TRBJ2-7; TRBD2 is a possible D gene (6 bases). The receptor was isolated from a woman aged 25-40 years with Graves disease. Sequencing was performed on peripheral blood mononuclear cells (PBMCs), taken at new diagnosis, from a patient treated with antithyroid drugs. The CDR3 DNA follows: TGTGCCAGTAGTACCCGAGGGGAGGACTACGAGCAGTACTTC. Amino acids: CASSTRGEDYEQYF.